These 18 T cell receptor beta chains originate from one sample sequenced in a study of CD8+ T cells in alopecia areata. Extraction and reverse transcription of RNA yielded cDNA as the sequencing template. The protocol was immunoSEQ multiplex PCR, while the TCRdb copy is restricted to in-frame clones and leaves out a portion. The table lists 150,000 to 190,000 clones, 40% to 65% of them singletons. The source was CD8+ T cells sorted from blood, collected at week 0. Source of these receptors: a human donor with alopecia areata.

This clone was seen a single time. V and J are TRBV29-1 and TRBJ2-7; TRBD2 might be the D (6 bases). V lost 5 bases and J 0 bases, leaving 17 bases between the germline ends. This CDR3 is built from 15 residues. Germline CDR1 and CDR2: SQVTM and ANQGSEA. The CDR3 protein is CSVRGNANGSYEQYF. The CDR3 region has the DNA TGCAGCGTTCGGGGGAACGCTAATGGCTCCTACGAGCAGTACTTC.

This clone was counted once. The CDR3, as DNA: TGTGCCTGGAGCGGGGGGAATGCGAATGAGCAGTTCTTC. It codes for CAWSGGNANEQFF. The rearrangement joins TRBV30 to TRBJ2-1; 7 nucleotides align to TRBD2. In germline, CDR1 is GTSNPN, CDR2 SVGIG (reference sequence). Germline trimming cut 3 bases from V and 7 bases from J; bases unmatched to any gene: 6. This CDR3 comprises 13 residues.

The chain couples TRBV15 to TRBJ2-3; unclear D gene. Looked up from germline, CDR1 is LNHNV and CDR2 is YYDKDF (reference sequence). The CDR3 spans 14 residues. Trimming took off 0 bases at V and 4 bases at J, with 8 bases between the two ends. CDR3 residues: CATSRDYGSDTQYF. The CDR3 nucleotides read TGTGCCACCAGCAGAGATTACGGCTCAGATACGCAGTATTTT. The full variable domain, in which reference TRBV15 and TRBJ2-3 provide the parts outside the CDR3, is DAMVIQNPRYQVTQFGKPVTLSCSQTLNHNVMYWYQQKSSQAPKLLFHYYDKDFNNEADTPDNFQSRRPNTSFCFLDIRSPGLGDTAMYLCATSRDYGSDTQYFGPGTRLTVL.

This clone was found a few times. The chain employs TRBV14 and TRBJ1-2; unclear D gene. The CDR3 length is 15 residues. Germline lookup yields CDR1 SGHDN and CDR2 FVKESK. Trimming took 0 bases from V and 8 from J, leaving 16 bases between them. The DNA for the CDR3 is TGTGCCAGCAGCCAAGAACCCTACTCCTCACGAGGCTACACCTTC. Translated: CASSQEPYSSRGYTF. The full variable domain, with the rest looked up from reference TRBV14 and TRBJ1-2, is EAGVTQFPSHSVIEKGQTVTLRCDPISGHDNLYWYRRVMGKEIKFLLHFVKESKQDESGMPNNRFLAERTGGTYSTLKVQPAELEDSGVYFCASSQEPYSSRGYTFGSGTRLTVV.

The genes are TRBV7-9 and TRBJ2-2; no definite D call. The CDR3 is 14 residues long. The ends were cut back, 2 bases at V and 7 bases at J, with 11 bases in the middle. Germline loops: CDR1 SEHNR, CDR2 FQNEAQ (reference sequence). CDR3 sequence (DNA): TGTGCCAGCAGCTTAATTGACCTGGGCGGGGAGCTGTTTTTT. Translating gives CASSLIDLGGELFF.

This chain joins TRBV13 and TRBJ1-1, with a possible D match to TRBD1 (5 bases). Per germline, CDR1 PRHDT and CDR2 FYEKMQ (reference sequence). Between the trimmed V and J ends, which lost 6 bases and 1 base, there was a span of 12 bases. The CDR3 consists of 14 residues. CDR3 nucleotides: TGTGCCAGCAGGGGACTCAGGGCGAACACTGAAGCTTTCTTT. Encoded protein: CASRGLRANTEAFF.

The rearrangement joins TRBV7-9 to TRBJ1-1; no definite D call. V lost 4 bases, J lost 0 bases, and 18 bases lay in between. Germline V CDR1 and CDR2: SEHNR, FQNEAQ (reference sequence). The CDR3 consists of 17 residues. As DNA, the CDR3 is TGTGCCAGCAGCTCCGAAATCGGGGAACACATGAACACTGAAGCTTTCTTT. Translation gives CASSSEIGEHMNTEAFF.

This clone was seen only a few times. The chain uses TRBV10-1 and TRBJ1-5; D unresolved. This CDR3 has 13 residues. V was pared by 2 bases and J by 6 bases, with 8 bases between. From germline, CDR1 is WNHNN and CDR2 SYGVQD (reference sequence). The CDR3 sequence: CASSEGVGQPQHF. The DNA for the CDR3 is TGCGCCAGCAGTGAGGGGGTCGGTCAGCCCCAGCATTTT.

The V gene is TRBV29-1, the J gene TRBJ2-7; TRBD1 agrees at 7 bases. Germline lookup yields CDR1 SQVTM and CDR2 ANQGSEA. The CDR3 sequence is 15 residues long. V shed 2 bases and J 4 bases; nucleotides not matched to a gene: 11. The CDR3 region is CSVETNRGSRYEQYF. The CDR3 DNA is TGCAGCGTTGAAACAAACAGGGGATCTAGGTACGAGCAGTACTTC.

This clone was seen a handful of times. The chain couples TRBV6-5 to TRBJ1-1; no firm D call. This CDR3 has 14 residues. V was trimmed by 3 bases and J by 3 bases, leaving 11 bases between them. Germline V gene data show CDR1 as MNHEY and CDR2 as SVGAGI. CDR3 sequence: CASSYGEVYTEAFF. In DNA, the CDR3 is TGTGCCAGCAGTTATGGGGAGGTCTACACTGAAGCTTTCTTT.

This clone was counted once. For the CDR3, the DNA is TGTGCCAGCAGTCGGACTAGCGGGGGGGCCCAAGAGACCCAGTACTTC. It specifies CASSRTSGGAQETQYF. This chain uses TRBV5-4 with TRBJ2-5, with TRBD2 identical over 15 bases. Trimming at V came to 5 bases and at J to 1 base, leaving 3 bases not matched to a gene. Germline assignment: CDR1 SGHNT and CDR2 YYREEE (reference sequence). CDR3 length equals 16 residues.

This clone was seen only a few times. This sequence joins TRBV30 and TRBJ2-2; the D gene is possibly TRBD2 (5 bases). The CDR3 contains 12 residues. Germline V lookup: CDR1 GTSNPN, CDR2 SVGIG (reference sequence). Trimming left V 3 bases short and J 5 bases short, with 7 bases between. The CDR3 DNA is TGTGCCTGGAGCTCGGGAACCGGGGAGCTGTTTTTT. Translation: CAWSSGTGELFF. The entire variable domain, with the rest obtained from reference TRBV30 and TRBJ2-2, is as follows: SQTIHQWPATLVQPVGSPLSLECTVEGTSNPNLYWYRQAAGRGLQLLFYSVGIGQISSEVPQNLSASRPQDRQFILSSKKLLLSDSGFYLCAWSSGTGELFFGEGSRLTVL.

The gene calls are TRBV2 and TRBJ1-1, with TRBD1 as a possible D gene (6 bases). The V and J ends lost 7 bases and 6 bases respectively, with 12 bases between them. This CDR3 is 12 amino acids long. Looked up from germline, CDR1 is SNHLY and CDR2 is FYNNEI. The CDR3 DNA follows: TGTGCCAGCATGGGCAGGGGAGCTGAAGCTTTCTTT. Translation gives CASMGRGAEAFF. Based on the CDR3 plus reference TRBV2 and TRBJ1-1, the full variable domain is EPEVTQTPSHQVTQMGQEVILRCVPISNHLYFYWYRQILGQKVEFLVSFYNNEISEKSEIFDDQFSVERPDGSNFTLKIRSTKLEDSAMYFCASMGRGAEAFFGQGTRLTVV.

The CDR3 reads CAWSVGGKTEAFF. The CDR3 DNA reads TGTGCCTGGAGTGTAGGGGGCAAAACTGAAGCTTTCTTT. The V call is TRBV30, the J call TRBJ1-1, with TRBD1 matching 7 bases. After removal of 0 bases from V and 5 bases from J, the junction contained 3 bases not matched to a gene. Germline V gene sequence: CDR1 GTSNPN, CDR2 SVGIG (reference sequence). The CDR3 has 13 amino acids.

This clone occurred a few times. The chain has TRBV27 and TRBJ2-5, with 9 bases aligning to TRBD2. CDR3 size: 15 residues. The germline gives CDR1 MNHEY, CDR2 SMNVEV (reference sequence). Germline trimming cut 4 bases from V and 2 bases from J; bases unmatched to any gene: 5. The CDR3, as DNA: TGTGCCAGCAGTTATAGCGGGGGAATTCAAGAGACCCAGTACTTC. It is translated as CASSYSGGIQETQYF.

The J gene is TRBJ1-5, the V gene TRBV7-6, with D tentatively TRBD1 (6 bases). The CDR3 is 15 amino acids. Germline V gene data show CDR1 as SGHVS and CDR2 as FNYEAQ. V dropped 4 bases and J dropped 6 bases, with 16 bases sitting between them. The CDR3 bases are TGTGCCAGCAGCTCGGGCAGGGGTCTCGGTCAGCCCCAGCATTTT. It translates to CASSSGRGLGQPQHF.

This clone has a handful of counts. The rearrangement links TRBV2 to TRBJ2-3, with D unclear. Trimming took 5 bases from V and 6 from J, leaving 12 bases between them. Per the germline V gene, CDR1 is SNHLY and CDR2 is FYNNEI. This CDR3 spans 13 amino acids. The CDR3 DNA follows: TGTGCCAGCAGTAAAAGGACCGGCGATACGCAGTATTTT. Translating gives CASSKRTGDTQYF. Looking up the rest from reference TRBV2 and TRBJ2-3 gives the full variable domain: EPEVTQTPSHQVTQMGQEVILRCVPISNHLYFYWYRQILGQKVEFLVSFYNNEISEKSEIFDDQFSVERPDGSNFTLKIRSTKLEDSAMYFCASSKRTGDTQYFGPGTRLTVL.

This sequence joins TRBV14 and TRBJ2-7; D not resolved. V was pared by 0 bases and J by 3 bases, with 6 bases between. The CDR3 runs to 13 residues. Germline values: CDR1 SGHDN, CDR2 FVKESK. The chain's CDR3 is CASSQEADYEQYF. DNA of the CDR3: TGTGCCAGCAGCCAAGAAGCAGACTACGAGCAGTACTTC. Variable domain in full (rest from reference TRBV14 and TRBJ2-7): EAGVTQFPSHSVIEKGQTVTLRCDPISGHDNLYWYRRVMGKEIKFLLHFVKESKQDESGMPNNRFLAERTGGTYSTLKVQPAELEDSGVYFCASSQEADYEQYFGPGTRLTVT.